This T cell receptor beta chain stems from a study of shared clonotypes between healthy human individuals. J lost 0 bases, V lost 6 bases, and 14 bases had no gene match. There are 18 residues in the CDR3. CDR1 is SGHVS and CDR2 is FQNEAQ in the germline V gene. Assay used: immunoSEQ multiplex PCR; TCRdb lists only in-frame clones, some missing. The sample records over 1.4 million clones, over 95% being singletons. The rearrangement uses TRBV7-8 and TRBJ1-1; TRBD1 aligns across 9 bases. This TCR was sampled from a young man in good health. Sequencing was performed on naive CD4+ T cells sorted from blood. Sample subset: CD45RA+ positively selected. CDR3 loop: CASRSGIGTGLMNTEAFF. CDR3 nucleotide sequence: TGTGCCAGCAGGAGCGGCATCGGGACAGGGTTAATGAACACTGAAGCTTTCTTT.